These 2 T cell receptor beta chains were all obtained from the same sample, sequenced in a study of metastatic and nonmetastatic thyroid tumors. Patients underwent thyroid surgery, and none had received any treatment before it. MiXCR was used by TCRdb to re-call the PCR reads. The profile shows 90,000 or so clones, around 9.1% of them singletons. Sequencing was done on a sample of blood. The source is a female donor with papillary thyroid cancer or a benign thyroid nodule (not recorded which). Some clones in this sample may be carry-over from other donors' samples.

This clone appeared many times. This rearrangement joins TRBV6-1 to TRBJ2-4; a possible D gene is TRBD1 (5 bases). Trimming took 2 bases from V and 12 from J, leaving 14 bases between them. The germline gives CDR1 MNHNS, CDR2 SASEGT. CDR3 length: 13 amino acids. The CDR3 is CASSELRGVDQYF. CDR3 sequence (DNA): TGTGCCAGCAGTGAATTAAGGGGCGTAGATCAGTACTTC.

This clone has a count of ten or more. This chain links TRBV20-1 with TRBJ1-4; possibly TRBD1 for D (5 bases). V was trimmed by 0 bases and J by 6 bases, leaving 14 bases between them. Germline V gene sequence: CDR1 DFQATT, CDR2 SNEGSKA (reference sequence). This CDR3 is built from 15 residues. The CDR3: CSARDPRRDDEKLFF. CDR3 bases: TGCAGTGCTAGAGATCCCCGGAGGGACGATGAAAAACTGTTTTTT.